In this sample, the clone carrying this TCR beta chain turned up a few times. Some clones are missing from TCRdb's copy, which holds only in-frame ones; the method was immunoSEQ multiplex PCR. Here the sample spans about 160,000 clones, roughly 93% being singletons. Per the germline V gene, CDR1 is MNHNS and CDR2 is SASEGT. V shed 0 bases and J shed 4 bases, with 22 bases lying between them. The CDR3 spans 18 residues. The data belong to a study of blood T cell repertoires in COVID-19. Sequencing input: peripheral blood. J is TRBJ2-7 and V is TRBV6-1; D is perhaps TRBD2 (6 bases). This receptor was obtained from a man younger than 35 with acute or convalescent COVID-19. CDR3 protein: CASSEAHRNIGGVYEQYF. The CDR3 coding sequence is TGTGCCAGCAGTGAAGCGCATAGAAATATCGGCGGGGTTTACGAGCAGTACTTC.